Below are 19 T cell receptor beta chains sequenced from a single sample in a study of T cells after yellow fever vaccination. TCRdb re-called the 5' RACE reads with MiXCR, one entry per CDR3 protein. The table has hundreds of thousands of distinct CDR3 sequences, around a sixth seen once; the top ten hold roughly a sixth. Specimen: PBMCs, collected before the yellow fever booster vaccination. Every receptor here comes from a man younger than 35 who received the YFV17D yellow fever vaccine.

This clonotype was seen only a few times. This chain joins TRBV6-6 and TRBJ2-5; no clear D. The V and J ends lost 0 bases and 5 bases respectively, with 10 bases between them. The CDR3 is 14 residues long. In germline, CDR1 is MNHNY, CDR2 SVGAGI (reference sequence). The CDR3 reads CASSYSLLGETQYF. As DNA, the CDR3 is TGTGCCAGCAGTTACTCATTGTTGGGCGAGACCCAGTACTTC.

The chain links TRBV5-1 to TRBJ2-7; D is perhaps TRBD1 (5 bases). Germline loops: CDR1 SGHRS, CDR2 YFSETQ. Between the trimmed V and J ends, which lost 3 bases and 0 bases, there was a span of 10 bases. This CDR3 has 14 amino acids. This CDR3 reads CASSYVTASYEQYF. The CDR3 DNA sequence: TGCGCCAGCAGCTATGTGACAGCCTCCTACGAGCAGTACTTC.

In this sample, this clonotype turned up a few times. The CDR3: CSVGQTNEKLFF. The CDR3 nucleotides are TGCAGCGTTGGACAGACTAATGAAAAACTGTTTTTT. The chain has TRBV29-1 and TRBJ1-4, with D perhaps TRBD1 (5 bases). The V end lost 4 bases, the J end lost 2 bases, and 5 bases lay between the germline ends. This CDR3 has 12 amino acids. CDR1 and CDR2 from the germline V gene are SQVTM and ANQGSEA.

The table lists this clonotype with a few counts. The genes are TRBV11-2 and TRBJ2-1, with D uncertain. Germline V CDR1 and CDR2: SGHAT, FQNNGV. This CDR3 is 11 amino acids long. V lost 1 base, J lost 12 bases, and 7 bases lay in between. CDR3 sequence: CASSLGSVQFF. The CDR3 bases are TGTGCCAGCAGCTTAGGTTCGGTGCAGTTCTTC.

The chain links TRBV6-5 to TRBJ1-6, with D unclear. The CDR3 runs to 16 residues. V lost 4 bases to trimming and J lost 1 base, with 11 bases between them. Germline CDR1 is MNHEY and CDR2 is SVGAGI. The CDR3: CASSSLGISYNSPLHF. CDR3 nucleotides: TGTGCCAGCAGTTCCCTCGGGATATCCTATAATTCACCCCTCCACTTT.

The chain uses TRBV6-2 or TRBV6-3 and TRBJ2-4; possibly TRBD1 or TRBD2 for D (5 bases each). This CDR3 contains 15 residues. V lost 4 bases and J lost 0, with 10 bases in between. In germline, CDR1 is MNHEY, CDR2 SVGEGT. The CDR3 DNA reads TGTGCCAGCAGTTCGGGGCAGCTAGCCAAAAACATTCAGTACTTC. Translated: CASSSGQLAKNIQYF.

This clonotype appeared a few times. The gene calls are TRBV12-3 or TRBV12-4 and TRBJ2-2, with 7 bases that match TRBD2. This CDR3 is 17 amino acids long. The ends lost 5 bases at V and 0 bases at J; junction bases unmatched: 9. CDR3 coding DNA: TGTGCCAGCAGTACCCTCAGAGCGGGGCCGAACACCGGGGAGCTGTTTTTT. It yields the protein CASSTLRAGPNTGELFF.

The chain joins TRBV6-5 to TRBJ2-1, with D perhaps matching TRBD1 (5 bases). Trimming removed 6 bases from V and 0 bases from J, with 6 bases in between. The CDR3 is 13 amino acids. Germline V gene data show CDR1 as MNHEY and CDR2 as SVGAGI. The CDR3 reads CASRDTSYNEQFF. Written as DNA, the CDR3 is TGTGCCAGCAGGGACACCTCCTACAATGAGCAGTTCTTC.

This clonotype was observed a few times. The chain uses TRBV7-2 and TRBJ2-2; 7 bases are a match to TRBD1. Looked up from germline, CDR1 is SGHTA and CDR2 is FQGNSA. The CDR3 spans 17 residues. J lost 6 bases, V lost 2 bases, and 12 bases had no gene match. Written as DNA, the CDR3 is TGTGCCAGCAGCTTAAGCCCCTGGACAGGATCCGCCGGGGAGCTGTTTTTT. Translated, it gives CASSLSPWTGSAGELFF.

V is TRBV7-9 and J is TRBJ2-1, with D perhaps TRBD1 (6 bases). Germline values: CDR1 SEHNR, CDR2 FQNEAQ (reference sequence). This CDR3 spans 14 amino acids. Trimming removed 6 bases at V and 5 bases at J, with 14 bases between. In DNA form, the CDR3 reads TGTGCCAGCAGGCCCCAGGGGTTTAACAATGAGCAGTTCTTC. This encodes CASRPQGFNNEQFF.

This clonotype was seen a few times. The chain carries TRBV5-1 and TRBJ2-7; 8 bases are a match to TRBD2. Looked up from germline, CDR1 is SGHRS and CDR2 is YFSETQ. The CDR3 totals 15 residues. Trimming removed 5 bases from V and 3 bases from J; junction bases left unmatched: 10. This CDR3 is CASRSAGGNLYEQYF. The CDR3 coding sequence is TGCGCCAGCAGATCGGCGGGGGGAAACCTCTACGAGCAGTACTTC.

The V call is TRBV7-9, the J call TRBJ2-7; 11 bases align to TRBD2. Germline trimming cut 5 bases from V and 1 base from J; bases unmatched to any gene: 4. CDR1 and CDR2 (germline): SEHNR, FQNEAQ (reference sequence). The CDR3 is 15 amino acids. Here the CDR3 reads CASSPSGGLSYEQYF. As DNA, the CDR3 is TGTGCCAGCAGCCCTAGCGGGGGGCTTTCCTACGAGCAGTACTTC.

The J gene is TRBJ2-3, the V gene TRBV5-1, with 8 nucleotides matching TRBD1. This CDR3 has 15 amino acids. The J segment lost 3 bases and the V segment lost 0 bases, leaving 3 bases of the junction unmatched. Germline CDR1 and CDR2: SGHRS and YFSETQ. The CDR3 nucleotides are TGCGCCAGCAGCTTGGGGGACAGGAAGACAGATACGCAGTATTTT. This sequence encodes CASSLGDRKTDTQYF.

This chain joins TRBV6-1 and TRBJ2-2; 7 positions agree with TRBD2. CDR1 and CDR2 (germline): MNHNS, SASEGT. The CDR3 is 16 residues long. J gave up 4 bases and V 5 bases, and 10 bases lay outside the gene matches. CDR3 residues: CASSLGGGVATGELFF. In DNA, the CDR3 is TGTGCCAGCAGTCTGGGGGGGGGGGTGGCCACCGGGGAGCTGTTTTTT.

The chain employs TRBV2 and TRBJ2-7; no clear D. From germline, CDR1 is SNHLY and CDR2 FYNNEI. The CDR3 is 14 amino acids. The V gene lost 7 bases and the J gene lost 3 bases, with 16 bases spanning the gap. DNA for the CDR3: TGTGCCAGCAAAGGTCGCCTGATTGGCTACGAGCAGTACTTC. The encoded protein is CASKGRLIGYEQYF.

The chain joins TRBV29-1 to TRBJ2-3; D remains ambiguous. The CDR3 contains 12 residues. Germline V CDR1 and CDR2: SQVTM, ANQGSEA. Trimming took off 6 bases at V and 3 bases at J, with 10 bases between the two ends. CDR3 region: CSVKLRTDTQYF. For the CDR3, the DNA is TGCAGCGTGAAACTTCGGACAGATACGCAGTATTTT.

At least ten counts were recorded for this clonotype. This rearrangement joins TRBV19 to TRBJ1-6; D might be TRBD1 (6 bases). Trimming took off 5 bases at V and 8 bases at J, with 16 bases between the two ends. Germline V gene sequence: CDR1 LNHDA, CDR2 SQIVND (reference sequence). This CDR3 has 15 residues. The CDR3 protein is CASSGTGSRDSPLHF. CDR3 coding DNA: TGTGCCAGTAGTGGTACAGGGTCTCGGGATTCACCCCTCCACTTT.

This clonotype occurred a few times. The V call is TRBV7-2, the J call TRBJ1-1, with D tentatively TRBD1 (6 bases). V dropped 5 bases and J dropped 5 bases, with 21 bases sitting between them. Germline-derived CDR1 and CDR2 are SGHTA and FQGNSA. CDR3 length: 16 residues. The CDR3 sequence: CASSPGAGRGETEAFF. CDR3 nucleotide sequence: TGTGCCAGCAGCCCAGGGGCCGGACGGGGAGAAACTGAAGCTTTCTTT.

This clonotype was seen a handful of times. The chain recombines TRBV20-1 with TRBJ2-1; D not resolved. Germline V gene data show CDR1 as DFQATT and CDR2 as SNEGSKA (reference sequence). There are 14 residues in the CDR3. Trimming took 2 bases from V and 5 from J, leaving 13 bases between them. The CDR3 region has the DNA TGCAGTGCTAGATGGGCGGCGCGGAACAATGAGCAGTTCTTC. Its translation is CSARWAARNNEQFF.